The rows below give T cell receptor beta chains drawn from one sample of a study of shared clonotypes between healthy human individuals. TCRdb's table, derived via immunoSEQ multiplex PCR, lists solely in-frame clones and lacks some. There are roughly 530,000 clones in the sample; about 96% occur only once, and about 0.054% lies in the top ten. Material for sequencing was naive CD4+ T cells sorted from blood. The origin of the receptors is a woman aged 30 to 39 in good health. CDR3s include the opening cysteine and the closing phenylalanine or tryptophan. A D gene is named only where the DNA matches it firmly. Only some rows state a clone size, as once, few, many or a class for expanded clones.

clone size: .; J gene: TRBJ2-5; V gene: TRBV5-4; D gene: .; CDR3 DNA: TGTGCCAGCAGCATTGGAGCGACCAACTCCCACGAGACCCAGTACTTC; CDR3 protein: CASSIGATNSHETQYF
clone size: .; J gene: TRBJ1-1; V gene: TRBV6-5; D gene: .; CDR3 DNA: TGTGCCAGCAGCTCCCCGGGACTCGGGACTGAAGCTTTCTTT; CDR3 protein: CASSSPGLGTEAFF
clone size: .; J gene: TRBJ2-7; V gene: TRBV10-3; D gene: .; CDR3 DNA: TGTGCCATCAGTGAGTTCGGGGGGCAGCACGAGCAGTACTTC; CDR3 protein: CAISEFGGQHEQYF
clone size: .; J gene: TRBJ2-1; V gene: TRBV19; D gene: TRBD2; CDR3 DNA: TGTGCCAGCACTCGACTAGCGGGAGGGAATGAGCAGTTCTTC; CDR3 protein: CASTRLAGGNEQFF
clone size: .; J gene: TRBJ1-1; V gene: TRBV28; D gene: .; CDR3 DNA: TGTGCCAGCAGTCCGGACCCAAACACTGAAGCTTTCTTT; CDR3 protein: CASSPDPNTEAFF
clone size: .; J gene: TRBJ1-4; V gene: TRBV27; D gene: .; CDR3 DNA: TGTGCCAGCAGTCCCGAGCCTCAAGAGGAAAAACTGTTTTTT; CDR3 protein: CASSPEPQEEKLFF
clone size: .; J gene: TRBJ1-5; V gene: TRBV15; D gene: .; CDR3 DNA: TGTGCCACCAGCTTACACCCCAATGACAATCAGCCCCAGCATTTT; CDR3 protein: CATSLHPNDNQPQHF
clone size: .; J gene: TRBJ2-5; V gene: TRBV5-5; D gene: .; CDR3 DNA: TGTGCCAGCAGCTTGGCCTTACCGGAGACCCAGTACTTC; CDR3 protein: CASSLALPETQYF
clone size: .; J gene: TRBJ2-2; V gene: TRBV6-1; D gene: TRBD1; CDR3 DNA: TGTGCCAGCAGTGAGCAGGGGGCAATTACCGGGGAGCTGTTTTTT; CDR3 protein: CASSEQGAITGELFF
clone size: .; J gene: TRBJ1-2; V gene: TRBV6-1; D gene: .; CDR3 DNA: TGTGCCAGCAGTGTAGAGCGGGGCGGGTATGGCTACACCTTC; CDR3 protein: CASSVERGGYGYTF
clone size: .; J gene: TRBJ1-3; V gene: TRBV5-8; D gene: TRBD1; CDR3 DNA: TGTGCCAGCAACAAAAGGGACAGGAGCTCTGGAAACACCATATATTTT; CDR3 protein: CASNKRDRSSGNTIYF
clone size: .; J gene: TRBJ2-1; V gene: TRBV28; D gene: TRBD2; CDR3 DNA: TGTGCCAGCAGTTCTTCCGTCGGCGGGAGCTCCTACAATGAGCAGTTCTTC; CDR3 protein: CASSSSVGGSSYNEQFF
clone size: .; J gene: TRBJ2-1; V gene: TRBV10-1; D gene: TRBD1; CDR3 DNA: TGCGCCAGCAGCGACAGGGTAGTCCCCTACAATGAGCAGTTCTTC; CDR3 protein: CASSDRVVPYNEQFF
clone size: .; J gene: TRBJ1-4; V gene: TRBV11-3; D gene: .; CDR3 DNA: TGTGCCAGCAGCTACCAGGGCGGGGGGGAAAAACTGTTTTTT; CDR3 protein: CASSYQGGGEKLFF
clone size: .; J gene: TRBJ2-3; V gene: TRBV7-2; D gene: TRBD2; CDR3 DNA: TGTGCCAGCAGCTTAGACCGACTAGCGGGAGTCCCAGATACGCAGTATTTT; CDR3 protein: CASSLDRLAGVPDTQYF
clone size: .; J gene: TRBJ2-5; V gene: TRBV29-1; D gene: TRBD1; CDR3 DNA: TGCAGCGTCGCCGCCGACAGGGCCCAAGAGACCCAGTACTTC; CDR3 protein: CSVAADRAQETQYF
clone size: once; J gene: TRBJ1-3; V gene: TRBV5-4; D gene: .; CDR3 DNA: TGTGCCAGCAGCTCGGACTTAGGGGGATCGCGAGGAAACACCATATATTTT; CDR3 protein: CASSSDLGGSRGNTIYF
clone size: .; J gene: TRBJ2-4; V gene: TRBV13; D gene: TRBD2; CDR3 DNA: TGTGCCAGCAGCTTAAGAGGATCGGGACTAGCGGGCATTCAGTACTTC; CDR3 protein: CASSLRGSGLAGIQYF
clone size: .; J gene: TRBJ2-5; V gene: TRBV7-8; D gene: .; CDR3 DNA: TGTGCCAGCAGCTTAGGGCTGCCGGCGGAGACCCAGTACTTC; CDR3 protein: CASSLGLPAETQYF
clone size: .; J gene: TRBJ2-2; V gene: TRBV5-4; D gene: .; CDR3 DNA: TGTGCCAGCAGCTTCCGGGACAAGAACACCGGGGAGCTGTTTTTT; CDR3 protein: CASSFRDKNTGELFF
clone size: .; J gene: TRBJ2-1; V gene: TRBV18; D gene: TRBD2; CDR3 DNA: TGTGCCAGCTCACCGGGACTAGCGGGAGAGCGGAATGAGCAGTTCTTC; CDR3 protein: CASSPGLAGERNEQFF
clone size: once; J gene: TRBJ2-7; V gene: TRBV27; D gene: TRBD2; CDR3 DNA: TGTGCCAGCAGTCCAGCGGGAGAATCGTACGAGCAGTACTTC; CDR3 protein: CASSPAGESYEQYF